Shown below are 5 T cell receptor beta chains from a single sample sequenced in a study of radiotherapy plus CTLA-4 blockade in lung cancer. Generated by immunoSEQ multiplex PCR, the TCRdb table keeps only in-frame clones and is missing some. This sample carries roughly 62,000 clones, roughly 80% of them seen once, and the ten largest clones take approximately 4.5%. The source was peripheral blood, collected from a patient treated with radiotherapy plus ipilimumab. These receptors originate from a human donor with non-small cell lung cancer who had a complete response to radiotherapy plus ipilimumab.

The chain's CDR3 is CAWKGQGDQPQHF. For the CDR3, the DNA is TGTGCCTGGAAAGGGCAGGGGGATCAGCCCCAGCATTTT. The rearrangement uses TRBV30 and TRBJ1-5, with TRBD1 matching over 7 bases. The germline gives CDR1 GTSNPN, CDR2 SVGIG (reference sequence). CDR3 length: 13 residues. J lost 5 bases, V lost 4 bases, and 5 bases had no gene match.

This chain links TRBV11-2 with TRBJ2-1, with 9 nucleotides matching TRBD2. The length of the CDR3 is 16 residues. The germline V gene encodes CDR1 SGHAT and CDR2 FQNNGV. Trimming cost V 5 bases and J 2 bases; bases outside gene matches: 7. In DNA, the CDR3 is TGTGCCAGCAGCCTAAACGTAGCGGGGGCCTACAATGAGCAGTTCTTC. Translation gives CASSLNVAGAYNEQFF.

The rearrangement links TRBV9 to TRBJ1-2; 10 bases match TRBD1. The V segment lost 6 bases and the J segment 2 bases; nucleotides outside the gene matches: 13. The CDR3 has 17 amino acids. Looked up from germline, CDR1 is SGDLS and CDR2 is YYNGEE. The CDR3 sequence: CASTPGDRGFANYGYTF. The CDR3 DNA follows: TGTGCCAGCACCCCAGGGGACAGGGGTTTCGCCAACTATGGCTACACCTTC.

V and J are TRBV18 and TRBJ1-1; possibly TRBD1 for D (6 bases). Germline loops: CDR1 KGHSH, CDR2 LQKENI. With 6 bases removed from V and 5 bases from J, the gap between germline ends came to 19 bases. This CDR3 is built from 15 residues. CDR3 loop: CASSKDSGQGTEAFF. CDR3 in DNA: TGTGCCAGCTCCAAGGATTCGGGGCAGGGGACTGAAGCTTTCTTT.

V usage is TRBV2 and J usage is TRBJ2-2; 8 bases line up with TRBD1. The germline V gene encodes CDR1 SNHLY and CDR2 FYNNEI. The trim removed 10 bases at V and 1 base at J, leaving 8 bases unmatched. The length of the CDR3 is 15 residues. In nucleotides, the CDR3 is TGTGCCACCATCTCAGGGGGCCGGAACACCGGGGAGCTGTTTTTT. Its translation is CATISGGRNTGELFF. The whole variable domain, remainder taken from reference TRBV2 and TRBJ2-2, is EPEVTQTPSHQVTQMGQEVILRCVPISNHLYFYWYRQILGQKVEFLVSFYNNEISEKSEIFDDQFSVERPDGSNFTLKIRSTKLEDSAMYFCATISGGRNTGELFFGEGSRLTVL.